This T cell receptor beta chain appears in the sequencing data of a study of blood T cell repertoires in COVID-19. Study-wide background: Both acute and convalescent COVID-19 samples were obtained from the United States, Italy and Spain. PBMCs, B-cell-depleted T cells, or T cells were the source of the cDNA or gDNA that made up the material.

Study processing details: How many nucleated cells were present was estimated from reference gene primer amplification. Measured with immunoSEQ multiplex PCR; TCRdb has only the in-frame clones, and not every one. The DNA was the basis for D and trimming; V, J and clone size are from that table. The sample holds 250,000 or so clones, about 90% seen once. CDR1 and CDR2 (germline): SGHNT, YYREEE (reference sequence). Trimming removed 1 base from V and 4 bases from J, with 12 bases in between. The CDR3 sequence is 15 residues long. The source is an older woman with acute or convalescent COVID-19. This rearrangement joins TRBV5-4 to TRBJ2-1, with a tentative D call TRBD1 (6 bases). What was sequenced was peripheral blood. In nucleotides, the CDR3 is TGTGCCAGCAGCTTGCCACAGGGACAATACAATGAGCAGTTCTTC. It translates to CASSLPQGQYNEQFF.